What follows is one TCR delta chain and its context. This clone is medium-sized (0.01 to 0.1%). Its binding antigen is unknown. Base quality data are lacking; no much larger clone is found one base away. The data originate from a study of gamma-delta chains in newborns, infants, children (dated by TCRdb to the late 2010s). A note on the overall study: In the study title, it is stated that polyclonal expansion of innate gammadelta T cells is driven by microbial exposure immediately after birth. The study investigated how microbial exposure shaped innate gammadelta T cell populations in human newborns immediately after birth.

A distance of 16 bases separates the germline ends of V and J, which lose 0 bases and 0 bases respectively. Via the germline V gene, CDR1 is GEAIGNYY and CDR2 EKD. Counted from cysteine to phenylalanine, this CDR3 has 17 amino acids. The kept DNA is CDR3 alone, 51 bases in frame from the first base. This sample was sequenced with an Illumina MiSeq. TCRdb reprocessed the public data with the CATT caller; entries with the same nucleotide sequence were combined afterwards. The sample includes thousands of delta-chain clones, with approximately 14% observed a single time. Of the sample, about 23% is held by the ten largest clones.

The chain is encoded by TRDV2 joined to TRDJ1; no D gene is confidently identified. The receptor comes from a child who was a newborn, infant or young child, either healthy, febrile or measles-vaccinated (not recorded which). Specimen: blood, collected at baseline. The CDR3 loop reads CACDTLLSPDYTDKLIF. The nucleotides read TGTGCCTGTGACACCCTTCTTTCTCCTGATTACACCGATAAACTCATCTTT.